The 13 T cell receptor beta chains below all came from one sample that was sequenced in a study of CD8+CD57+ T cells in acquired aplastic anemia. The template used for profiling TCR beta VDJ and CDR3 was genomic DNA. TCRdb analysed the reads with MiXCR anew, one entry per CDR3 protein. Found here are approximately 470,000 distinct CDR3 sequences, approximately 32% of them singletons; the top ten hold 0.75% to 0.95%. The patients chosen for sequencing had shown expansion of CD8+CD57+ cells (detected by flow cytometry). Sequenced sample: sorted CD4+, CD8+, or CD8+CD57+ T cells (not recorded which) from PBMCs. These receptor sequences come from a human donor with aplastic anemia.

There are a few counts of this clonotype. The V gene is TRBV3-1, the J gene TRBJ2-7; D tentatively fits TRBD1 or TRBD2 (5 bases each). The germline CDR1 and CDR2 sequences are LGHDT and YNNKEL (reference sequence). V gave up 1 base and J gave up 2 bases, with 12 bases separating them. The CDR3 extends over 15 amino acids. The CDR3 region is CASSQVGTGTYEQYF. The CDR3, as DNA: TGTGCCAGCAGCCAAGTCGGGACGGGGACCTACGAGCAGTACTTC.

In its sample, this clonotype was seen once. This chain joins TRBV6-1 and TRBJ1-1; D is undetermined. CDR1 is MNHNS and CDR2 is SASEGT in the germline V gene. The CDR3 is 14 amino acids. V lost 8 bases, J lost 3 bases, and 16 bases lay in between. CDR3 sequence reads: CASLRRLLDTEAFF. For the CDR3, the DNA is TGTGCCAGCTTGAGGAGGCTTTTGGACACTGAAGCTTTCTTT.

This clonotype was counted between two and nine times. The junction shows a germline mismatch at one end, possibly a read error. CDR3 DNA sequence: TGTGCTAGCAGCGACACAGGGAATGAGCAGTTCTTC. Amino acids: CASSDTGNEQFF. This chain connects TRBV7-6 to TRBJ2-1, with D possibly matching TRBD1 (6 bases). Germline values: CDR1 SGHVS, CDR2 FNYEAQ. This CDR3 is built from 12 residues.

This clonotype was counted only a few times. With a much larger clone just one base away, this may be a read error. This chain joins TRBV2 and TRBJ1-1; 8 bases line up with TRBD1. Germline lookup yields CDR1 SNHLY and CDR2 FYNNEI. The CDR3 contains 14 residues. The CDR3 nucleotides are TGTGTCAGCAGAGCCCGGACAGGGTACACTGAAGCTTTCTTT. Encoded protein: CVSRARTGYTEAFF.

The sample holds a few counts of this clonotype. Likely a read error: the CDR3 ends without its conserved phenylalanine or tryptophan. J is TRBJ1-3 and V is TRBV7-2; D not certain. This CDR3 is built from 15 residues. Germline CDR1 and CDR2: SGHTA and FQGNSA. With 0 bases removed from V and 2 bases from J, the gap between germline ends came to 8 bases. CDR3 loop: CASSLAGTPGNTIYS. CDR3 DNA: TGTGCCAGCAGCTTAGCTGGAACACCTGGAAACACCATATATTCT.

Note on this clonotype: Germline is not matched at one junction end, which may reflect a read error. V gene TRBV25-1 combines with J gene TRBJ1-1, with 8 bases lining up with TRBD1. The germline V gene encodes CDR1 MGHDK and CDR2 SYGVNS. This CDR3 contains 14 residues. As DNA, the CDR3 is TGTGCCAGCACCCCAGGACAGGGAAGAACTGAAACTTTCTTT. This sequence encodes CASTPGQGRTETFF.

The chain carries TRBV30 and TRBJ1-6; D perhaps matches TRBD1 (5 bases). The CDR3 sequence is 11 residues long. The germline CDR1 and CDR2 sequences are GTSNPN and SVGIG (reference sequence). The germline V and J ends were trimmed by 1 base and 18 bases, with 13 bases remaining between them. In DNA form, the CDR3 reads TGTGCCTGGAGTGGAGGGGCCCTACCCCACTTT. Translation: CAWSGGALPHF.

In this sample, this clonotype turned up a few times. The J gene is TRBJ2-7, the V gene TRBV9; D ambiguous. Per the germline V gene, CDR1 is SGDLS and CDR2 is YYNGEE. This CDR3 region has 14 residues. V shed 3 bases and J shed 5 bases, with 15 bases lying between them. The CDR3, as DNA: TGTGCCAGCAGCGCCCCGCCGCCTAAAAACGAGCAGTACTTC. It translates to CASSAPPPKNEQYF. The variable domain in full, completed from reference TRBV9 and TRBJ2-7, reads DSGVTQTPKHLITATGQRVTLRCSPRSGDLSVYWYQQSLDQGLQFLIQYYNGEERAKGNILERFSAQQFPDLHSELNLSSLELGDSALYFCASSAPPPKNEQYFGPGTRLTVT.

This sequence joins TRBV5-6 and TRBJ2-3; no clear D. Trimming left V 4 bases short and J 0 bases short, with 9 bases between. Germline CDR1 is SGHDT and CDR2 is YYEEEE. The CDR3 loop spans 14 amino acids. CDR3 in DNA: TGTGCCAGCAGCCTTACCGAGAGCACAGATACGCAGTATTTT. Translating it yields CASSLTESTDTQYF.

The genes are TRBV7-6 and TRBJ1-3; D is undetermined. Trimming cost V 1 base and J 2 bases, with 12 bases left between them. Germline-derived CDR1 and CDR2 are SGHVS and FNYEAQ. The CDR3 contains 16 residues. The CDR3, as DNA: TGTGCCAGCAGCTTAGTAGAGGGAAATACTGGAAACACCATATATTTT. Translating it yields CASSLVEGNTGNTIYF.

This chain links TRBV5-5 with TRBJ1-6; unclear D gene. CDR3 length: 15 residues. Germline V gene data show CDR1 as SGHKS and CDR2 as YYEKEE (reference sequence). Trimming shortened V by 4 bases and J by 3 bases, and 11 bases separated the two germline ends. Here the CDR3 reads CASSPGRLYNSPLHF. CDR3 sequence (DNA): TGTGCCAGCAGCCCAGGACGGCTCTATAATTCACCCCTCCACTTT.

The rearrangement uses TRBV7-9 and TRBJ2-2, with 7 bases identical to TRBD2. Germline V lookup: CDR1 SEHNR, CDR2 FQNEAQ (reference sequence). There are 15 residues in the CDR3. The V gene end was trimmed by 2 bases and the J gene end by 5 bases; junction bases not matched to a gene: 5. CDR3 coding DNA: TGTGCCAGCAGCTTATTAGCGGGTTGGACCGGGGAGCTGTTTTTT. Encoded protein: CASSLLAGWTGELFF.

The rearrangement links TRBV10-2 to TRBJ2-3; no clear D. CDR1 is WSHSY, CDR2 SAAADI, per germline. CDR3 length equals 13 residues. Trimming shortened V by 6 bases and J by 4 bases, and 11 bases separated the two germline ends. The CDR3 protein is CASSLDWADTQYF. The CDR3 nucleotides read TGCGCCAGCAGCTTAGACTGGGCAGATACGCAGTATTTT.